This T cell receptor beta chain was identified in a study of blood T cell repertoires in COVID-19. Turning to the study itself: Material from acute and convalescent COVID-19 was sourced from the United States, Italy and Spain. T cells, B-cell-depleted T cells, or PBMCs supplied cDNA or gDNA.

Some clones are missing from TCRdb's copy, which holds only in-frame ones; the method was immunoSEQ multiplex PCR. The sample shows about 59,000 clones, about 90% of them seen only once. The sequencing sample was made of peripheral blood. The receptor's source is an elderly man in a cohort sampled during active COVID-19.

The CDR3 here is CASIRDRGIERETSYNEQFF. In DNA form, the CDR3 reads TGCGCCAGCATAAGGGACAGGGGAATTGAGCGGGAGACTTCCTACAATGAGCAGTTCTTC. J is TRBJ2-1 and V is TRBV10-1; 10 bases are a match to TRBD1. The CDR3 length is 20 residues. Germline trimming cut 7 bases from V and 1 base from J; bases unmatched to any gene: 19. Germline V gene data show CDR1 as WNHNN and CDR2 as SYGVQD (reference sequence).